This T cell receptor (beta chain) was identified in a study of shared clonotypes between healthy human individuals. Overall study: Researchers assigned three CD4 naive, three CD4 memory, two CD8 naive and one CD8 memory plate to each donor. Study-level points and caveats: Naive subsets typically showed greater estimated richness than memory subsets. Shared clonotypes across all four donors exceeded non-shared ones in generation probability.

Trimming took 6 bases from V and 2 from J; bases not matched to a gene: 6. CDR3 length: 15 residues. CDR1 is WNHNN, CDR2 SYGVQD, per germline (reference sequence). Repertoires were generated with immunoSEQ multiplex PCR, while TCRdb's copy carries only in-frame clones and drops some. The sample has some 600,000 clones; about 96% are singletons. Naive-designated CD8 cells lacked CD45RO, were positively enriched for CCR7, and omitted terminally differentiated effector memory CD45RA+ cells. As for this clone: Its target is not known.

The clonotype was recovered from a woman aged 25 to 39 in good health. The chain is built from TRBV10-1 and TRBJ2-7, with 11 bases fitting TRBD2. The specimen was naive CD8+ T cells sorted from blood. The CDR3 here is CASSAGTSGTYEQYF. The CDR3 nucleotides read TGCGCCAGCAGCGCAGGGACTAGCGGAACCTACGAGCAGTACTTC.